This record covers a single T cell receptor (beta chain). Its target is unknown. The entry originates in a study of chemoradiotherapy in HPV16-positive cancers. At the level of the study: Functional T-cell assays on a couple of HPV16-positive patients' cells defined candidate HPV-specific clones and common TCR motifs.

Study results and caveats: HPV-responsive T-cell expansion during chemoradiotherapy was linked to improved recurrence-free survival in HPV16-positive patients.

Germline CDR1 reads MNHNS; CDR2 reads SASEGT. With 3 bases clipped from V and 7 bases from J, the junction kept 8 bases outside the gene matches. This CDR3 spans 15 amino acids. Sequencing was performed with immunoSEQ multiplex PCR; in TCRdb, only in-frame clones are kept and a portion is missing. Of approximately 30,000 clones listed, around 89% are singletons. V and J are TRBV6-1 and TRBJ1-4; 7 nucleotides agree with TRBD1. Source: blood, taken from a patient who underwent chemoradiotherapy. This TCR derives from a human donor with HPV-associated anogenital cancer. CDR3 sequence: CASSDQTGDFEKLFF. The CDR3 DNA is TGTGCCAGCAGTGACCAAACAGGGGATTTTGAAAAACTGTTTTTT.